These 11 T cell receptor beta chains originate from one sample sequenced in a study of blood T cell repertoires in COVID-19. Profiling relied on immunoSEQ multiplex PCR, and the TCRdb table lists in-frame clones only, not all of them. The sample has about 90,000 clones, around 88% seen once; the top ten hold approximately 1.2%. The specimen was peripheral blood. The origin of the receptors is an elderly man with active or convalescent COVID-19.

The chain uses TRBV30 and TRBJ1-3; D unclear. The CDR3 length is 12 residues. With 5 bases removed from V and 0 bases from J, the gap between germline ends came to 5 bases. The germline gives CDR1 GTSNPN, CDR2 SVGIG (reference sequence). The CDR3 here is CAWGSSGNTIYF. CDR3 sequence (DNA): TGTGCCTGGGGCAGCTCTGGAAACACCATATATTTT.

The chain's CDR3 is CASSRESSSSYTF. The CDR3 DNA reads as TGTGCCAGCAGCCGGGAGTCGTCCTCTAGCTACACCTTC. The chain employs TRBV28 and TRBJ1-2, with D unclear. Per the germline V gene, CDR1 is MDHEN and CDR2 is SYDVKM. This CDR3 has 13 residues. The V end lost 6 bases, the J end lost 9 bases, and 17 bases lay between the germline ends.

The CDR3 loop reads CASSSVALREGYGNEQFF. The CDR3 DNA is TGTGCCAGCAGCTCCGTCGCGTTGCGGGAGGGGTATGGGAATGAGCAGTTCTTC. The chain carries TRBV7-3 and TRBJ2-1; 9 nucleotides agree with TRBD2. The CDR3 extends over 18 amino acids. Looked up from germline, CDR1 is SGHTA and CDR2 is FQGTGA. J lost 7 bases, V lost 4 bases, and 17 bases had no gene match.

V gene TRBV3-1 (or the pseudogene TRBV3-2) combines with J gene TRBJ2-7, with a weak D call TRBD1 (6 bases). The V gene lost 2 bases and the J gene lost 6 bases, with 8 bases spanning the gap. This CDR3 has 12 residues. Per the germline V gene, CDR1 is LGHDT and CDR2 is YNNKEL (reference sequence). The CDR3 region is CASSQTGSEQYF. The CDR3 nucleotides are TGTGCCAGCAGCCAAACAGGGAGCGAGCAGTACTTC.

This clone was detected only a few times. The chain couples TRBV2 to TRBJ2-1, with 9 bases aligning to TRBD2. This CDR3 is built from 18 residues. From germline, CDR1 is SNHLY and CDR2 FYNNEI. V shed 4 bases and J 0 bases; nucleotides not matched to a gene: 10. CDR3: CASSVGRLADPSYNEQFF. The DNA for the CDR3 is TGTGCCAGCAGTGTGGGTCGACTAGCGGACCCCTCCTACAATGAGCAGTTCTTC.

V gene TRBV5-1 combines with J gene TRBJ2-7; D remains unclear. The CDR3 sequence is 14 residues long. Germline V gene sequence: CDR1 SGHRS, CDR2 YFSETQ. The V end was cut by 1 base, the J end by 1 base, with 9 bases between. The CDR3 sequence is CASSLTVGSYEQYF. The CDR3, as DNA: TGCGCCAGCAGCTTGACAGTGGGTTCCTACGAGCAGTACTTC.

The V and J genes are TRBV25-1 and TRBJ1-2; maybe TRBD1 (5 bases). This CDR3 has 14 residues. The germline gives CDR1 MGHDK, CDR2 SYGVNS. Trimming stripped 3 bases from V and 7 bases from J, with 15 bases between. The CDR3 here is CASSDTGRAGGYTF. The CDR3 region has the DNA TGTGCCAGCAGTGATACCGGCAGGGCTGGTGGCTACACCTTC.

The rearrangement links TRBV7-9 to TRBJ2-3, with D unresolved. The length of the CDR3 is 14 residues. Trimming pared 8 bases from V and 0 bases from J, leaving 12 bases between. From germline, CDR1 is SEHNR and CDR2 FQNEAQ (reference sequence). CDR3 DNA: TGTGCCAGCTTAACTTCGACTAGCACAGATACGCAGTATTTT. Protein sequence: CASLTSTSTDTQYF.

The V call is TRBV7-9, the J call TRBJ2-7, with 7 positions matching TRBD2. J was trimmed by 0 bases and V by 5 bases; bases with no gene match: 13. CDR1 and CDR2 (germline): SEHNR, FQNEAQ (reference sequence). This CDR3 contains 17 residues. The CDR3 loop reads CASSPPVEGGSSYEQYF. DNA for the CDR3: TGTGCCAGCAGCCCCCCGGTGGAAGGCGGGAGCTCCTACGAGCAGTACTTC.

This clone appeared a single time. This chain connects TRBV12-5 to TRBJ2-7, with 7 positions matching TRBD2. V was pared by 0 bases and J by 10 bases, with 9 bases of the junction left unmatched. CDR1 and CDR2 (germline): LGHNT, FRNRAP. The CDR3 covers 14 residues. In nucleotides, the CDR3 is TGTGCTAGTGGTTTGGTATTGGACTGGGGGGGACAGTACTTC. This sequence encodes CASGLVLDWGGQYF.

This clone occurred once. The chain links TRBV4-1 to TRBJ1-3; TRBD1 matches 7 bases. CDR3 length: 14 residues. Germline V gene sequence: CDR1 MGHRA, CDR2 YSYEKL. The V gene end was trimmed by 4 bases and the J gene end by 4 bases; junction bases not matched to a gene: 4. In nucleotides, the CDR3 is TGCGCCAGCAGCCCTAAACAGGGGGGAAACACCATATATTTT. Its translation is CASSPKQGGNTIYF.